The rows below give T cell receptor beta chains drawn from one sample of a study of cytomegalovirus exposure and HLA in healthy donors. Sequenced by immunoSEQ multiplex PCR; TCRdb stores in-frame clones only, minus some. The sample holds around 160,000 clones, around four fifths seen once. Sequenced sample: PBMCs. The receptors stem from a man aged 30 to 39 in good health and CMV-seropositive. CDR3s include the opening cysteine and the closing phenylalanine or tryptophan. A D gene is named only where the DNA matches it firmly. Clone size is given for some rows only: seen once, a few or many times, or a class if the clone is expanded.

CDR3 DNA	CDR3 protein	D gene	J gene	clone size	V gene
TGCGCCAGCAACAACGCCGGGACTAGCTCCTACAATGAGCAGTTCTTC	CASNNAGTSSYNEQFF	TRBD2	TRBJ2-1	NA	TRBV5-1
TGTGCCATCAGTGAGGGAAGGGGAATTACCTACGAGCAGTACTTC	CAISEGRGITYEQYF	NA	TRBJ2-7	NA	TRBV10-3
TGTGCCAGCAGTTACTCGGAGGGGTGGGCTCAAGAGACCCAGTACTTC	CASSYSEGWAQETQYF	NA	TRBJ2-5	once	TRBV6-5
TGTGCCAGTAGTATAGGACAGGGAGACTACGAGCAGTACTTC	CASSIGQGDYEQYF	TRBD1	TRBJ2-7	NA	TRBV19
TGTGCCAGCAGCATCACCGTTACTAGCGGGGTCAAAAACATTCAGTACTTC	CASSITVTSGVKNIQYF	TRBD2	TRBJ2-4	once	TRBV5-6
TGCGCCAGCAGCCAAGGCGGAGGCAGGCGCGGATGGCCTGAAGCTTTCTTT	CASSQGGGRRGWPEAFF	NA	TRBJ1-1	NA	TRBV4-3
TGTGCCAGCAGCTTTGGGACATACAATGAGCAGTTCTTC	CASSFGTYNEQFF	NA	TRBJ2-1	NA	TRBV7-3
TGTGCCAGCAGCTTAGCGTCGACGGGGGGAGAGACCCAGTACTTC	CASSLASTGGETQYF	TRBD2	TRBJ2-5	NA	TRBV7-8
TGTGCCAGCAGCTTGTTTGACAGGCAGAACACTGAAGCTTTCTTT	CASSLFDRQNTEAFF	NA	TRBJ1-1	few	TRBV5-6
TGCGCCAGCAGCCAAGAGGAGGTCGGTGCTAACTATGGCTACACCTTC	CASSQEEVGANYGYTF	NA	TRBJ1-2	NA	TRBV4-3
TGTGCCAGCAGCTTAGCGCTAGCGGGGGCTCACAATGAGCAGTTCTTC	CASSLALAGAHNEQFF	TRBD2	TRBJ2-1	NA	TRBV7-9
TGTGCCAGCAGTTACGGACAGGGGCCTGGAAACACCATATATTTT	CASSYGQGPGNTIYF	TRBD1	TRBJ1-3	NA	TRBV6-5
TGTGCCAGCAGCGTTTCGGGGGTTTTAGTGCACGAGCAGTACTTC	CASSVSGVLVHEQYF	NA	TRBJ2-7	once	TRBV9
TGTGCCAGCAGCTTGGAAGGACACCGAACCGGGGAGCTGTTTTTT	CASSLEGHRTGELFF	NA	TRBJ2-2	NA	TRBV5-5
TGTGCCAGCCTGACAGGGGGGGCCTACGAGCAGTACTTC	CASLTGGAYEQYF	TRBD1	TRBJ2-7	NA	TRBV2
TGTGCCAGCAGCCAGGTCCCGGACTCCCCTTGGAATGAGCAGTTCTTC	CASSQVPDSPWNEQFF	NA	TRBJ2-1	NA	TRBV5-4
TGTGCCAGCAGTTTAGGGAGGGGGTACTACGAGCAGTACTTC	CASSLGRGYYEQYF	NA	TRBJ2-7	NA	TRBV27
TGCGCCAGCAGCCAAGAGGGCGGGGGGGGAGGTAATTCACCCCTCCACTTT	CASSQEGGGGGNSPLHF	NA	TRBJ1-6	NA	TRBV4-1
TGCGCCAGCAGCCTTAAGACAGTCTTACAAAGCTCCTATAATTCACCCCTCCACTTT	CASSLKTVLQSSYNSPLHF	NA	TRBJ1-6	NA	TRBV4-1
TGCGCCAGCAGCTCAAAGCGGGGGGCCCAAGAGACCCAGTACTTC	CASSSKRGAQETQYF	TRBD2	TRBJ2-5	NA	TRBV4-3
TGTGCCAGCAGCTTAGGCCAGACGGGAGGGGCCAAAAACATTCAGTACTTC	CASSLGQTGGAKNIQYF	TRBD2	TRBJ2-4	NA	TRBV11-1
TGTGCCAGCAGACCGGGCTCTGGGGCCAACGTCCTGACTTTC	CASRPGSGANVLTF	NA	TRBJ2-6	NA	TRBV6-6
TGTGCCAGTACCTCGGGACGGGGGTTCCCGGAGCAGTTCTTC	CASTSGRGFPEQFF	NA	TRBJ2-1	NA	TRBV27
TGTGCCAGCAGCTTAGTGGGCAGGTCAAGCTATGGCTACACCTTC	CASSLVGRSSYGYTF	NA	TRBJ1-2	NA	TRBV7-2
TGTGCCAGCAGGCCTACAGGGTTCTCCTACGAGCAGTACTTC	CASRPTGFSYEQYF	NA	TRBJ2-7	NA	TRBV13
TGCGCCAGCAGCTTGGCCGGAGGGGCCTGGGATACGCAGTATTTT	CASSLAGGAWDTQYF	NA	TRBJ2-3	NA	TRBV5-1
TGTGCCAGCAGCGTAGCTGGGGCTATTCAAGAGACCCAGTACTTC	CASSVAGAIQETQYF	NA	TRBJ2-5	NA	TRBV9
TGTGCCAGCAGCGAGGGGGGGTTGGATGAAAAACTGTTTTTT	CASSEGGLDEKLFF	NA	TRBJ1-4	NA	TRBV9
TGCGCCAGCAGCCAAGATGGACAGGGTGTCCATTCACCCCTCCACTTT	CASSQDGQGVHSPLHF	TRBD1	TRBJ1-6	NA	TRBV4-3
TGCAGCGTTGTGAGCGGGGGGGGCGGGGAGCTGTTTTTT	CSVVSGGGGELFF	TRBD2	TRBJ2-2	NA	TRBV29-1
TGCGCCAGCAGCCAACAAATCCCGACAGGGGGCGAACCCTACGAGCAGTACTTC	CASSQQIPTGGEPYEQYF	TRBD1	TRBJ2-7	NA	TRBV4-3
TGTGCCAGCAGCTTAGTGAGTGGAGGATCAGATACGCAGTATTTT	CASSLVSGGSDTQYF	NA	TRBJ2-3	NA	TRBV7-9
TGTGCCAGCAGCTTGCCGAACAGGGACAGGGTTCCTGAAGCTTTCTTT	CASSLPNRDRVPEAFF	TRBD1	TRBJ1-1	NA	TRBV7-2
TGTGCCATCACCCCGGGACAGGGTAGCACCGGGGAGCTGTTTTTT	CAITPGQGSTGELFF	TRBD1	TRBJ2-2	NA	TRBV10-3